This T cell receptor (beta chain) was profiled in a study of T cell therapy after organ transplantation. In the study overall: T cells were expanded 2 to 3 weeks with 30 CMV class I/II epitopes. Study findings and constraints: Nonresponders had marked pretherapy clonal expansions and little post-therapy change. Post-therapy reconstitution appeared to include transferred and endogenous clonotypes.

Points on this clone: Its target is unknown.

The protocol was immunoSEQ multiplex PCR, while the TCRdb copy is restricted to in-frame clones and leaves out a portion. Among tens of thousands of clones listed, about 95% were seen once. The CDR3 length is 14 residues. Looked up from germline, CDR1 is MGHRA and CDR2 is YSYEKL. V was clipped by 6 bases and J by 9 bases; unmatched bases: 5. The chain combines TRBV4-1 with TRBJ1-6; 10 nucleotides agree with TRBD1. The starting material was CD8+ T cells from blood, obtained before autologous CMV-specific T cell therapy. This receptor was obtained from a human patient who had received a solid organ transplant and had CMV disease. The DNA of the CDR3 is TGCGCCAGCAGTTCGACAGGGGGCCGTTCACCCCTCCACTTT. Protein: CASSSTGGRSPLHF.